A single sample is the source of the 13 T cell receptor beta chains below, sequenced in a study of T cell repertoires in cytomegalovirus infection. These receptors lack a known antigen. TCRdb ran MiXCR on the reads and lists one entry per CDR3 protein. The sample contains roughly 920,000 distinct CDR3 sequences, approximately 30% of which appear only once. Material: cultured CD8+ T cells from PBMCs, obtained from culture after CMV antigen stimulation. Source of these receptors: a human donor in good health (CMV status not recorded). Some clones in this sample may be carry-over from other donors' samples.

The rearrangement uses TRBV27 and TRBJ2-7, with D unresolved. CDR3 length: 12 amino acids. Germline CDR1 reads MNHEY; CDR2 reads SMNVEV (reference sequence). The CDR3 here is CASSLPSFEQYV. The CDR3 DNA reads as TGTGCCAGCAGTCTCCCTTCCTTCGAGCAGTACGTC.

The gene calls are TRBV6-2 or TRBV6-3 and TRBJ2-1, with 8 bases that match TRBD2. There are 15 residues in the CDR3. The J segment lost 5 bases and the V segment lost 2 bases, leaving 5 bases of the junction unmatched. Germline CDR1 and CDR2: MNHEY and SVGEGT. CDR3 DNA: TGTGCCAGCAGTTACAAAAGCGGGAGAGACAATGAGCAGTTCTTC. It translates to CASSYKSGRDNEQFF.

This clonotype was found a few times. The rearrangement joins TRBV2 to TRBJ1-5; D unclear. Trimming removed 7 bases from V and 6 bases from J, with 13 bases in between. The V gene's germline CDR1 is SNHLY and CDR2 FYNNEI. The CDR3 spans 13 residues. In DNA form, the CDR3 reads TGTGCCAGCACGGGCGCGGAACTTCAGCCCCAGCATTTT. This sequence encodes CASTGAELQPQHF.

Ten or more counts support this clonotype. The chain employs TRBV6-6 and TRBJ2-7; D unresolved. V lost 2 bases to trimming and J lost 0 bases, with 2 bases between them. Germline V CDR1 and CDR2: MNHNY, SVGAGI (reference sequence). The CDR3 sequence is 12 residues long. The CDR3 protein is CASSYSSYEQYF. CDR3 sequence (DNA): TGTGCCAGCAGTTACAGCTCCTACGAGCAGTACTTC.

In its sample, this clonotype was seen a few times. CDR3 sequence: CASSLSPEAGSGYTF. In DNA form, the CDR3 reads TGTGCCAGCAGTTTAAGTCCGGAGGCAGGATCTGGCTACACCTTC. The J gene is TRBJ1-2, the V gene TRBV12-3 or TRBV12-4; D is uncertain. The CDR3 runs 15 residues. V was trimmed by 2 bases and J by 7 bases, leaving 17 bases between them.

This clonotype has just a few counts. The chain recombines TRBV4-1 with TRBJ2-7; 7 bases align to TRBD1. This CDR3 has 16 amino acids. The germline CDR1 and CDR2 sequences are MGHRA and YSYEKL. V dropped 0 bases and J dropped 6; count of bases not matched to a gene: 11. The CDR3 DNA reads TGCGCCAGCAGCCAAGATGGGGTAACACAGGGGCGCGAGCAGTACTTC. This codes for CASSQDGVTQGREQYF.

This sequence joins TRBV7-3 and TRBJ2-2; 9 nucleotides match TRBD1. The CDR3 has 17 residues. J was trimmed by 1 base and V by 5 bases; bases with no gene match: 8. Germline CDR1 and CDR2: SGHTA and FQGTGA. Here the CDR3 DNA reads TGTGCCAGCAGCCCAACACCGGGACAGGGGAACACCGGGGAGCTGTTTTTT. Residues: CASSPTPGQGNTGELFF.

This clonotype was observed many times. This chain joins TRBV11-2 and TRBJ2-5; 7 nucleotides line up with TRBD2. CDR3 length: 15 residues. V was pared by 1 base and J by 1 base, with 3 bases of the junction left unmatched. Germline assignment: CDR1 SGHAT and CDR2 FQNNGV. The CDR3 protein is CASSLGASGQETQYF. The CDR3 DNA is TGTGCCAGCAGCTTAGGCGCTAGCGGCCAAGAGACCCAGTACTTC.

This chain uses TRBV19 with TRBJ1-1; unclear D gene. The V and J ends lost 7 bases and 0 bases respectively, with 9 bases between them. The CDR3 extends over 13 amino acids. Germline V gene sequence: CDR1 LNHDA, CDR2 SQIVND (reference sequence). The CDR3 spells CASKDLMNTEAFF. The DNA of the CDR3 is TGTGCCAGTAAGGATCTCATGAACACTGAAGCTTTCTTT.

V gene TRBV24-1 combines with J gene TRBJ2-5; D ambiguous. This CDR3 has 13 residues. V lost 5 bases, J lost 3 bases, and 9 bases lay in between. Germline V CDR1 and CDR2: KGHDR, SFDVKD. The DNA of the CDR3 is TGTGCCACCAGTGGCGTCGAAAAAGAGACCCAGTACTTC. Protein product: CATSGVEKETQYF.

This chain joins TRBV19 and TRBJ2-2; TRBD1 matches at 8 bases. The CDR3 is 17 residues long. Germline CDR1 is LNHDA and CDR2 is SQIVND (reference sequence). Trimming removed 9 bases from V and 6 bases from J; junction bases left unmatched: 18. The CDR3 here is CASLPGTGVGGAGELFF. The DNA of the CDR3 is TGTGCCAGCCTTCCCGGGACAGGAGTTGGTGGGGCCGGGGAGCTGTTTTTT. Looking up the rest from reference TRBV19 and TRBJ2-2 gives the full variable domain: DGGITQSPKYLFRKEGQNVTLSCEQNLNHDAMYWYRQDPGQGLRLIYYSQIVNDFQKGDIAEGYSVSREKKESFPLTVTSAQKNPTAFYLCASLPGTGVGGAGELFFGEGSRLTVL.

The chain employs TRBV6-5 and TRBJ2-2; no reliable D call. Germline loops: CDR1 MNHEY, CDR2 SVGAGI. This CDR3 contains 16 residues. The V end was cut by 4 bases, the J end by 3 bases, with 15 bases between. CDR3 coding DNA: TGTGCCAGCAGTTTCACACTCCTACGGGACACCGGGGAGCTGTTTTTT. It codes for CASSFTLLRDTGELFF.

This clonotype was seen repeatedly, ten times or more. The chain carries TRBV12-3 or TRBV12-4 and TRBJ2-1, with 14 bases that match TRBD2. V trimming: 5 bases; J trimming: 1 base; junction bases outside the gene matches: 4. The CDR3 consists of 17 residues. The CDR3 coding sequence is TGTGCCAGCAGTGGACTAGCGGGGGGTCATTCCTACAATGAGCAGTTCTTC. It encodes CASSGLAGGHSYNEQFF.